This T cell receptor (beta chain) was documented in a study of T cells in Graves' hyperthyroidism and ophthalmopathy. Whole-study context: Peripheral blood was obtained at initial diagnosis, preceding any treatment.

CDR3 size: 15 residues. CDR1 and CDR2 from the germline V gene are SGHAT and FQNNGV. Trimming pared 2 bases from V and 0 bases from J, leaving 11 bases between. As concerns this clonotype: Its specificity is not known. A much larger clone differs from this one at a single base, so this may be a read error. It is likely a read error, because the conserved phenylalanine at the end of the CDR3 is missing.

Template material for amplifying TCR beta CDR3 regions consisted of RNA transcripts. HTBI primers were the set used in a first-round RT-PCR of the TCR CDR3. TCRdb redid the calling of the multiplex PCR reads with MiXCR, one entry per CDR3 protein. The sample shows approximately 700,000 distinct CDR3 sequences, around 15% of them seen only once. General study points: For ophthalmopathy, model prediction preceded onset by a median approximately 6 months.

The sequencing sample was made of blood. The J gene is TRBJ2-7, the V gene TRBV11-2, with a tentative D call TRBD2 (5 bases). The receptor was isolated from a man aged 18 to 29 with Graves' hyperthyroidism. The CDR3 nucleotides are TGTGCCAGCAGCTTACGGCCGGACTCCTCCTACGAGCAGTACTCC. Protein sequence: CASSLRPDSSYEQYS.